This TCR beta chain originates from a study of T cell responses to AZD1222 COVID-19 vaccine. The protocol was immunoSEQ multiplex PCR, while the TCRdb copy is restricted to in-frame clones and leaves out a portion. The table has roughly 120,000 clones, around 92% seen once; the top ten hold 4.4%. Germline V gene sequence: CDR1 LNHDA, CDR2 SQIVND (reference sequence). V was clipped by 3 bases and J by 7 bases, with 12 bases between them. There are 14 residues in the CDR3. Worth noting for this clone: Antigen specificity is unknown.

Findings and limits, study-wide: Most donors were white British and more were female, and clonal diversity was possibly underestimated. Nearly half of spike-specific TCRs reportedly target unmutated variant regions. The peak T cell response came first, and repertoires were sampled only after it. Recipients of two AZD1222 doses showed rising Spike-specific TCR breadth and depth.

The sample consisted of peripheral blood, taken on day 0 of AZD1222 vaccination. This receptor was taken from an adult in good health. The rearrangement uses TRBV19 and TRBJ2-2; perhaps TRBD1 as D (6 bases). The CDR3 region has the DNA TGTGCCAGTAGTATGCAGAGGGGGAGCGGGGAGCTGTTTTTT. It codes for CASSMQRGSGELFF.